This TCR beta chain was sequenced in a study of CD8 T cells in Susac syndrome. The CD8+ and CD4+ T cells were negatively isolated, with the TEMRA cells enriched by FACS. With random hexamers, roughly 0.45 to 1 ug RNA was reverse transcribed. With immunoSEQ multiplex PCR, TCR beta CDR3 was amplified across 54 Vbeta and 13 Jbeta. One entry per CDR3 protein, called by TCRdb with MiXCR from the immunoSEQ multiplex PCR reads. The sample lists under 95,000 distinct CDR3 sequences; over 90% were seen once. Sequenced sample: CD8+ T cells from PBMCs. This sequence was found in a human donor with Susac syndrome.

Written as DNA, the CDR3 is TGTGCCAGCAGTATGAACGAGAACACCGGGGAGCTGTTTTTT. Translated, it gives CASSMNENTGELFF. This rearrangement joins TRBV6-4 to TRBJ2-2, with D unclear. CDR3 size: 14 residues. Germline lookup yields CDR1 MRHNA and CDR2 SNTAGT. Trimming stripped 5 bases from V and 1 base from J, with 8 bases between.